Presented here are 7 T cell receptor beta chains from one specimen sequenced in a study of T cell responses to AZD1222 COVID-19 vaccine. Only in-frame clones appear in the TCRdb table, and some are missing; sequencing was by immunoSEQ multiplex PCR. The sample lists about 120,000 clones, roughly nine tenths occurring once. Here the sequenced sample was peripheral blood, taken on day 0 of AZD1222 vaccination. The source of these receptors is an adult in good health.

V usage is TRBV6-5 and J usage is TRBJ1-3; D ambiguous. Per germline, CDR1 MNHEY and CDR2 SVGAGI. V shed 3 bases and J shed 2 bases, with 14 bases lying between them. The length of the CDR3 is 16 residues. CDR3 loop: CASSYARVSAGNTIYF. CDR3 in DNA: TGTGCCAGCAGTTATGCGAGGGTCTCTGCTGGAAACACCATATATTTT.

The chain combines TRBV10-2 with TRBJ1-2; D call uncertain. Germline CDR1 is WSHSY and CDR2 is SAAADI. V was clipped by 8 bases and J by 7 bases, with 14 bases between them. The CDR3 extends over 12 amino acids. CDR3 loop: CASDETGRGYTF. CDR3 coding DNA: TGCGCCAGCGACGAGACTGGTCGTGGCTACACCTTC.

The J gene is TRBJ2-7, the V gene TRBV10-2, with D perhaps matching TRBD1 (5 bases). The CDR3 sequence is 12 residues long. Germline V gives CDR1 WSHSY, CDR2 SAAADI. The ends were cut back, 7 bases at V and 7 bases at J, with 14 bases in the middle. CDR3 residues: CASKTSKGEQYF. In DNA, the CDR3 is TGCGCCAGCAAAACCAGCAAGGGGGAGCAGTACTTC.

DNA for the CDR3: TGTGCCAGCAGCTTGAGGGGGACCGACCCTCGGGGCTACACCTTC. Translation: CASSLRGTDPRGYTF. The chain has TRBV5-4 and TRBJ1-2, with D possibly being TRBD1 (6 bases). Per germline, CDR1 SGHNT and CDR2 YYREEE (reference sequence). V shed 1 base and J shed 8 bases, with 18 bases lying between them. CDR3 size: 15 residues.

The V and J genes are TRBV4-2 and TRBJ2-5, with D perhaps TRBD1 or TRBD2 (6 bases each). The germline V and J ends were trimmed by 0 bases and 4 bases, with 15 bases remaining between them. The CDR3 is 16 residues long. CDR1 and CDR2 (germline): LGHNA, YNFKEQ. In DNA form, the CDR3 reads TGTGCCAGCAGCCAAGAGGGGGCGCGGGGTCGAGAGACCCAGTACTTC. It encodes CASSQEGARGRETQYF.

This chain joins TRBV5-1 and TRBJ1-2, with D perhaps matching TRBD1 (6 bases). The V end was cut by 0 bases, the J end by 5 bases, with 11 bases between. CDR3 length: 14 residues. CDR1 is SGHRS and CDR2 is YFSETQ in the germline V gene. As DNA, the CDR3 is TGCGCCAGCAGCTTGGACCCAAGGGGGTATGGCTACACCTTC. This sequence encodes CASSLDPRGYGYTF.

V is TRBV27 and J is TRBJ2-7, with a weak D call TRBD2 (6 bases). This CDR3 is built from 13 residues. V shed 6 bases and J shed 2 bases, with 11 bases lying between them. Germline assignment: CDR1 MNHEY and CDR2 SMNVEV (reference sequence). CDR3 DNA: TGTGCCAGCAGCCCGGGAGTCCCCTACGAGCAGTACTTC. Translated, it gives CASSPGVPYEQYF.